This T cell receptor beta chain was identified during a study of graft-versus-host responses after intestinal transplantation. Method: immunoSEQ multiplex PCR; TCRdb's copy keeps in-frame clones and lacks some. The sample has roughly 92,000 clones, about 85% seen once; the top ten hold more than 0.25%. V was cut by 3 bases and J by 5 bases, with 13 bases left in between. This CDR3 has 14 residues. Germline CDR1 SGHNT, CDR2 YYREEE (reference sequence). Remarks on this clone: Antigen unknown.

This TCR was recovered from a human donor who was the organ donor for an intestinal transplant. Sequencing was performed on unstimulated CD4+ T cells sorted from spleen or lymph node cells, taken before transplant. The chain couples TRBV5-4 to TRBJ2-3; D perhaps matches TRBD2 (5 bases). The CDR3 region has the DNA TGTGCCAGCAGCTCCCTACTACGGGGAGATACGCAGTATTTT. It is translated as CASSSLLRGDTQYF.